The following is a T cell receptor beta chain sequence with its context. Antigen specificity is unknown. These data belong to a study of T cells expressing NK-cell markers. TCRdb reanalyzed the 5' RACE reads and collapses them to one entry per CDR3 protein, without DNA. The table for this sample gives around 470,000 distinct CDR3 sequences. Regarding the study as a whole: The CD3+CD56-NKG2C+ fraction was also led by these clonotypes in a few donors.

The CDR3 sequence is 18 residues long. The germline gives CDR1 SEHNR, CDR2 FQNEAQ (reference sequence). Sequenced: blood T cells: a sorted CD56 or NKG2C T cell subset, CD4+ or CD8+ T cells, or bulk PBMC T cells (not recorded which). The clonotype originates from a woman in her 50s in good health. The chain joins TRBV7-9 to TRBJ2-6; TCRdb lists TRBD1, though no DNA is available to test this call. This CDR3 is CASSLAGGPASGANVLTF. Based on the CDR3 plus reference TRBV7-9 and TRBJ2-6, the full variable domain is DTGVSQNPRHKITKRGQNVTFRCDPISEHNRLYWYRQTLGQGPEFLTYFQNEAQLEKSRLLSDRFSAERPKGSFSTLEIQRTEQGDSAMYLCASSLAGGPASGANVLTFGAGSRLTVL.